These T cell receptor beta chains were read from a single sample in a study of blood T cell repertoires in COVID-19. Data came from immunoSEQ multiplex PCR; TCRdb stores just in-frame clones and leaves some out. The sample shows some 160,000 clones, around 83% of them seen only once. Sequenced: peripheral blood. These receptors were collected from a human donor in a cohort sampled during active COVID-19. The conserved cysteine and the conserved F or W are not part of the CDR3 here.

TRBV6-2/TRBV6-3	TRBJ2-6	ASSLRGRGSGANVLT
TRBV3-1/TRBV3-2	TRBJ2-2	ASSPQGVETGELF
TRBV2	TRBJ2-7	ASSRDSYEQY
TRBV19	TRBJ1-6	ASSIGLTTGLGNSPLH
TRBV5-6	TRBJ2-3	ASSLLSGSLRDTQY
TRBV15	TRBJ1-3	ATSREGGGGNTIY
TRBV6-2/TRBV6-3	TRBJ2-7	ASSSHRGTYEQY
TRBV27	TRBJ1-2	ASSLRGTANYGYT
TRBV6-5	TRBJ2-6	ASHRGSGANVLT
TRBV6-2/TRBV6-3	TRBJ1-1	ASSYRTGGHTEAF
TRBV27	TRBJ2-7	ASSLSRAGPSYEQY
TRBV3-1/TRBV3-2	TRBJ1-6	ASSYDGGDSPLH
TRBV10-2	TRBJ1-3	ASSLQGTGNTIY
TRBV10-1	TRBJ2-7	ASSEGLAPYEQY
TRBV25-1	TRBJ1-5	ASSDNNQPQH
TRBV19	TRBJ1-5	ASTPGGGVGQPQH
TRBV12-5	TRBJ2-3	ASGLRGGARDTQY
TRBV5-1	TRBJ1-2	ASSENSGTGEYGYT
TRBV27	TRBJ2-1	ASSLLGQGVVQVF
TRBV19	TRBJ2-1	ASSIIRSGIDYNEQF
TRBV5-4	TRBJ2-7	ASSPSSVSSYEQY
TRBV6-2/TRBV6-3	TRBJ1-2	ASSYSPGSNYGYT
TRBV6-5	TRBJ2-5	ASSSSGGQETQY
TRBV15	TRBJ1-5	ATSRRHHRQPQH
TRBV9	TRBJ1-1	ASSPPTGPEAF
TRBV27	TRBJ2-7	ASRTGGLAEQY
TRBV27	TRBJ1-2	ATTPAGGDYGYT
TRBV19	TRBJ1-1	ASSMERGSTEAF
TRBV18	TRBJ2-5	ASSPGQRETQY
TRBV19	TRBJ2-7	ASSMSTGGSGEQY
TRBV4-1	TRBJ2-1	ASSQLPSPPSYNEQF
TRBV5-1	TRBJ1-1	ASSLGEREAF
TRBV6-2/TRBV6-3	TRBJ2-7	ASSLLAGGVYEQY
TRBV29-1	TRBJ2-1	SVGWGLASYNEQF
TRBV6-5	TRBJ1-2	ASSYRDRGGYGYT
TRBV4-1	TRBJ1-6	ASSQARLNSPLH
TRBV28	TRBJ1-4	ASSSLQKLF
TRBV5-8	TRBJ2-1	ASSWAGGKNEQF
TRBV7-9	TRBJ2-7	ASSFWTSVEQY
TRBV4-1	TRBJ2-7	ASSQEGTGVSEQY
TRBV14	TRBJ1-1	ASSQEDRGLATEAF
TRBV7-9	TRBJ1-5	ASSSTGLEQPQH
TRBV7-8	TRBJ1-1	ASSGGLNTEAF
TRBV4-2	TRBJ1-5	ASSQDRGDQPQH
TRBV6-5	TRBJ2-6	ASRFTGANVLT
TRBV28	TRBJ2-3	ASTPQGLAEDTQY
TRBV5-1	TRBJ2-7	ASRLMTATYEQY
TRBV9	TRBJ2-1	ASTGTSGRGYNEQF
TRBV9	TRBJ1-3	ASSANVVSGNTIY
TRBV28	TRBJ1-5	ASSLGAVGNQPQH
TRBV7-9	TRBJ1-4	ASSKDRGLEKLF